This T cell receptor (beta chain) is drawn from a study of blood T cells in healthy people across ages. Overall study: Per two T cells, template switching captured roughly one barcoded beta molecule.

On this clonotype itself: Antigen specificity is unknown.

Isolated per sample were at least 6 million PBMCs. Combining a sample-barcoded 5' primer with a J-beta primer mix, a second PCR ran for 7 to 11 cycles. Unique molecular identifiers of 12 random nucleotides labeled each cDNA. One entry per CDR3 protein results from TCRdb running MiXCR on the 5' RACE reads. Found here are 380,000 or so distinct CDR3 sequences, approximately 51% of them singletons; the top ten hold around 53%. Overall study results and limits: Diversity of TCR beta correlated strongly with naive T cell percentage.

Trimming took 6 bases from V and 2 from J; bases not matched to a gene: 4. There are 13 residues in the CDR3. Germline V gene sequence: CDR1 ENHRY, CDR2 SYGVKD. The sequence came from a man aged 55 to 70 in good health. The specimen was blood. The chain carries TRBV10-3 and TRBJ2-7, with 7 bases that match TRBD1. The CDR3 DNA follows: TGTGCCATCAGCCGGGACAGAGCCTACGAGCAGTACTTC. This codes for CAISRDRAYEQYF.